The text below deals with one TCR beta chain. Its antigen is not identified. This CDR3 spans 13 amino acids. The germline V and J ends were trimmed by 3 bases and 1 base, with 7 bases remaining between them. CDR1 is SGHRS, CDR2 YFSETQ, per germline. Isolated RNA was reverse transcribed into cDNA used as the sequencing template. Some clones are missing from TCRdb's copy, which holds only in-frame ones; the method was immunoSEQ multiplex PCR. Of some 98,000 clones in the sample, 60% to 75% were seen once. The data were taken from a study of CD8+ T cells in alopecia areata. Across the whole study: Affected scalp percentage gauged treated patients' severity.

Overall study findings and caveats: Scalp sequencing also captures normal skin's resident alphabeta T cells.

Noted treatment: oral pan-JAK inhibitor, 5-10 mg twice daily. Lesional scalp tissue (obtained by punch biopsy) and peripheral blood were collected from alopecia areata patients. Sorting from PBMCs produced CD4+ and CD8+ T cells. The specimen was CD8+ T cells sorted from blood, collected at week 4, from a patient treated with tofacitinib. This TCR was recovered from a human donor with alopecia areata. The chain is built from TRBV5-1 and TRBJ1-2; maybe TRBD1 (6 bases). The CDR3 is CASSSDSNYGYTF. The DNA of the CDR3 is TGCGCCAGCAGCTCGGACAGTAACTATGGCTACACCTTC.